A single sample is the source of the 8 T cell receptor beta chains below, sequenced in a study of T-cell reconstitution after alpha-beta-depleted transplantation in children. Unique molecular identifiers featured in how the TCRbeta library was prepared. TCRdb re-called the PCR reads with MiXCR, one entry per CDR3 protein. Among roughly 350,000 distinct CDR3 sequences listed, around a tenth were seen once. The sample was PBMCs from the stem cell graft donor, taken from the stem cell graft. The receptors here all came from a human donor who donated a stem cell graft to a child with acute lymphoblastic leukemia.

As to this clonotype: At one boundary the junction diverges from the germline segment, which might be a read error. In DNA form, the CDR3 reads TGTGCCAGCAGTTTGGCAGGGGACAAGGAGCAGTTCTTC. Amino acids: CASSLAGDKEQFF. The chain has TRBV28 and TRBJ2-1, with D maybe TRBD1 (6 bases). CDR3 length equals 13 residues. Germline CDR1 MDHEN, CDR2 SYDVKM.

This clonotype has just a few counts. The genes are TRBV6-1 and TRBJ2-3; 12 nucleotides align to TRBD2. Looked up from germline, CDR1 is MNHNS and CDR2 is SASEGT. The CDR3 runs 16 residues. The trim removed 3 bases at V and 3 bases at J, leaving 4 bases unmatched. The CDR3 protein is CASSETTSGRTDTQYF. The CDR3 bases are TGTGCCAGCAGTGAGACGACTAGCGGGAGAACAGATACGCAGTATTTT.

This clonotype was picked up a small number of times. The genes are TRBV4-3 and TRBJ1-4, with D unresolved. The CDR3 is 15 amino acids. Trimming cost V 1 base and J 5 bases, with 11 bases left between them. CDR1 LGHNA and CDR2 YSLEER come from the germline V gene. The CDR3 region has the DNA TGCGCCAGCAGCCAAGCTGCCCGAGGAAATGAAAAACTGTTTTTT. It translates to CASSQAARGNEKLFF.

This clonotype was observed many times. The chain is built from TRBV5-1 and TRBJ2-1; D perhaps matches TRBD2 (6 bases). V lost 4 bases and J 6 bases, leaving 11 bases between the germline ends. The CDR3 loop spans 13 amino acids. Germline V gene lookup returns CDR1 SGHRS and CDR2 YFSETQ. CDR3 sequence: CASSIGTFNEQFF. CDR3 DNA sequence: TGCGCCAGCAGCATCGGGACTTTCAATGAGCAGTTCTTC.

The CDR3 is CASIRTSETVSQETQYF. Here the CDR3 DNA reads TGTGCCAGCATCCGGACTAGCGAGACCGTTTCCCAAGAGACCCAGTACTTC. V is TRBV21-1 and J is TRBJ2-5; the table's D gene call, TRBD2, was not cross checked with the DNA. TRBV21-1 is shown as a pseudogene. The CDR3 spans 17 residues.

Only a few counts were recorded for this clonotype. V usage is TRBV5-1 and J usage is TRBJ2-3; TRBD2 is a possible D gene (6 bases). Germline CDR1 is SGHRS and CDR2 is YFSETQ. The CDR3 has 15 residues. The germline V and J ends were trimmed by 4 bases and 4 bases, with 16 bases remaining between them. The CDR3 reads CASSQLGRGPDTQYF. The CDR3 nucleotides are TGCGCCAGCAGCCAACTCGGGCGGGGACCAGATACGCAGTATTTT.

J is TRBJ2-2 and V is TRBV30; D is possibly TRBD1 (5 bases). The V end lost 4 bases, the J end lost 9 bases, and 15 bases lay between the germline ends. Germline V CDR1 and CDR2: GTSNPN, SVGIG (reference sequence). This CDR3 comprises 13 residues. As DNA, the CDR3 is TGTGCCTGGACAGGGTCGGCAGCCCGGGAGCTGTTTTTT. This codes for CAWTGSAARELFF. The variable domain in full, with the rest retrieved from reference TRBV30 and TRBJ2-2, is SQTIHQWPATLVQPVGSPLSLECTVEGTSNPNLYWYRQAAGRGLQLLFYSVGIGQISSEVPQNLSASRPQDRQFILSSKKLLLSDSGFYLCAWTGSAARELFFGEGSRLTVL.

The CDR3 region is CASSFIWETGESYNEQFF. CDR3 DNA: TGTGCCAGCAGTTTTATTTGGGAAACAGGGGAAAGCTACAATGAGCAGTTCTTC. The J gene is TRBJ2-1, the V gene TRBV12-3 or TRBV12-4; 7 nucleotides line up with TRBD1. Trimming at V came to 3 bases and at J to 3 bases, leaving 14 bases not matched to a gene. This CDR3 spans 18 amino acids.